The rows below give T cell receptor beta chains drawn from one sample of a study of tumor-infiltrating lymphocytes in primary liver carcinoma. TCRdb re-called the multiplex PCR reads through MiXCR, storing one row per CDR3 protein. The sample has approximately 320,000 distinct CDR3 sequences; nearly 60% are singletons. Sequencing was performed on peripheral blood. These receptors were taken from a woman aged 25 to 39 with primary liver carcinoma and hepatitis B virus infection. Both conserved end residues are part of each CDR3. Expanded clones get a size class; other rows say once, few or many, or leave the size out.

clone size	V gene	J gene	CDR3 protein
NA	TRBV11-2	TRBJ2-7	CATRRRGAYEQCF
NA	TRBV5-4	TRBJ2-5	CASRGGPGTRQETQYF
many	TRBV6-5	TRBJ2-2	CASSLMGLNTGELFF
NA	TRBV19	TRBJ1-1	CASSKRTDEAFF
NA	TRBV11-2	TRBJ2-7	CVSSYDSGRPYEQYF
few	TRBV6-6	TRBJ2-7	CASSQGGACEQYF
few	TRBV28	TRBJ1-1	CASSLGGLNTEAFF
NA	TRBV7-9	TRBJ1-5	CTSSPGVGPGSNQPQHF
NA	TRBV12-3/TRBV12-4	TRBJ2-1	CASRGTGVHNEQFF
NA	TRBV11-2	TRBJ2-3	CASNPGGSGGYTDTQYF
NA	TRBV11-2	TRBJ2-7	CASSLAVTDAYEQYF
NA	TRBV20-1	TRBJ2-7	CSAYRFPNTYEQYF
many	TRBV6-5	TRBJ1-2	CASSSRGTGPYTF
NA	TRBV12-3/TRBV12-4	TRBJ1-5	CASSIRDRGNQPQHF
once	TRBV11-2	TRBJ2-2	CASSLRDRSNTGKLFF
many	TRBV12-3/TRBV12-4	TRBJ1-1	CASSFNRGMNTEAFF
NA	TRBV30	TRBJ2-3	CAWRRLQRRQGGTDTQYF
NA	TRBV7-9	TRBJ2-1	CASGLGDYNEQFF
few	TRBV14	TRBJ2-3	CASNPGGTTDTQYF
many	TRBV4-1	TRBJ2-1	CASSQEGYRYNEQFF
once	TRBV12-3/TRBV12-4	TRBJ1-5	CASSQGAGGRQSQHF
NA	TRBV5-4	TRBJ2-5	CASSLDSSDQEAQYF
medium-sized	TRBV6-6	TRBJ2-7	CASGRDRAYF
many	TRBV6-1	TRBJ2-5	CASSNLGGTQYF
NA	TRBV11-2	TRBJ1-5	CASSLGPLGDRPKHF
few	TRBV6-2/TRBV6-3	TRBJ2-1	CASSYSELVDEQFF
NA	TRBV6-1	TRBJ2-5	CASSENRHTQEAQYF
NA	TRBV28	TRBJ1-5	CASTSGGGQPQHF
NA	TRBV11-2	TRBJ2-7	CASSLEPGVYEQYF
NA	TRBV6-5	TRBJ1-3	CASSLTGGNTIYF
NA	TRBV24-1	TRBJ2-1	CATSEGLAGGEWFF
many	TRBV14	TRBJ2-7	CASSLARTSGYEQYF
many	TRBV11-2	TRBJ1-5	CASTQAEFSHQPQHF
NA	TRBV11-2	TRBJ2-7	CASSLSGRGISYGQYF
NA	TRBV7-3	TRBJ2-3	CASSLSFGGRTDTQYF
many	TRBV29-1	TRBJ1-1	CSALPPRSAMNTEAFF
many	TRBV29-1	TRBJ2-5	CSVEERDRGTQETQYF
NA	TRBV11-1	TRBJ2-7	CASSIAGGVYEQYF
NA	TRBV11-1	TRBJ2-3	CTSSYRPERKTQYF
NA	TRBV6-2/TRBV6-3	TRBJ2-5	CASSYSIYRGETQYF
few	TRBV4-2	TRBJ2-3	CASSQGLTGGLDTQYF
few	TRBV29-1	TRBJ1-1	CSVETGIAEAFF
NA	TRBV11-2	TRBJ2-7	CAGSLDITGLVNLEQYF
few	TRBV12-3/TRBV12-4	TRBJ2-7	CTSSFFGGPYEQYF
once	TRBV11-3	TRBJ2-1	CASSLHGTGNNEQFF
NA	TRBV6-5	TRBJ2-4	CASRQPGLDIQYF
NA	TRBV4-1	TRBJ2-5	CTSSQIQGLGWETQYF
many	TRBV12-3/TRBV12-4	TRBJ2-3	CASSKLAELDTQYF
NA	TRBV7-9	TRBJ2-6	CASSLGGAGANVLSF